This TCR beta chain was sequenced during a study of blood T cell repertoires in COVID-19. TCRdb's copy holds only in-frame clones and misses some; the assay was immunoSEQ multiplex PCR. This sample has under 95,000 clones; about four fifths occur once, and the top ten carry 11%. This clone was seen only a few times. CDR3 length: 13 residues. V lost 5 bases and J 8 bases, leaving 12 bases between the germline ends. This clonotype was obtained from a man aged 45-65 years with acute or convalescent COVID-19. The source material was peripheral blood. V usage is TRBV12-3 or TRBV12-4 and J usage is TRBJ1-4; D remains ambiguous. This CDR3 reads CASSRGEGEKLFF. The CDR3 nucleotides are TGTGCCAGCAGTCGCGGCGAGGGCGAAAAACTGTTTTTT.